This is a list of T cell receptor beta chains from one sample in a study of blood T cells in healthy people across ages. TCRdb reprocessed the 5' RACE reads via MiXCR and lists one record per CDR3 protein. Seen here are approximately 780,000 distinct CDR3 sequences, approximately 24% observed once, and the top ten hold around 2.9%. Separately, the same data were catalogued under a study of T cells of mothers and their children.

Material for sequencing was blood. The receptors derive from a boy younger than 18 in good health. Both conserved end residues are part of each CDR3. The order of the fields is CDR3 DNA, CDR3 protein, D gene, CDR3 length, V gene, J gene, clone size. A D gene is named only where the DNA matches it firmly. Some rows have no size entry. The others give once, few or many, or a class for an expanded clone.

TGCGCCAGCAGCTCCGGTCTCTACACCGGGGAGCTGTTTTTT	CASSSGLYTGELFF	NA	14	TRBV5-1	TRBJ2-2	few
TGTGCCAGCAGTCCGAATTTAGCGGGAAGCACAGATACGCAGTATTTT	CASSPNLAGSTDTQYF	TRBD2	16	TRBV7-9	TRBJ2-3	NA
TGCAGTGCTAGAGAGGGGGTAACCGGGGAGCTGTTTTTT	CSAREGVTGELFF	NA	13	TRBV20-1	TRBJ2-2	few
TGTGCCAGCAACCCGGGACAGGGTGGGTATGAAAAACTGTTTTTT	CASNPGQGGYEKLFF	TRBD1	15	TRBV2	TRBJ1-4	few
TGCAGTGCTAGTAGGAAGGACAGGGCGTCTAACTATGGCTACACCTTC	CSASRKDRASNYGYTF	TRBD1	16	TRBV20-1	TRBJ1-2	NA
TGCAGTGCTAGAGATTGGTCCACTACGACCTACGAGCAGTACTTC	CSARDWSTTTYEQYF	NA	15	TRBV20-1	TRBJ2-7	few
TGCAGCGTTGCCGGTTCTAACTATGGCTACACCTTC	CSVAGSNYGYTF	NA	12	TRBV29-1	TRBJ1-2	many
TGTGCCAGCAGCCAAGATGTTGTAGGGGGGGGGCAAGAGACCCCGTACTTC	CASSQDVVGGGQETPYF	NA	17	TRBV4-2	TRBJ2-5	NA
TGCAGTGCCTCGACAGCTCAAGAGACCCAGTACTTC	CSASTAQETQYF	NA	12	TRBV20-1	TRBJ2-5	NA
TGCAGCGTTGTCAAGGCTAGCGGGAGGGCCGTGCAGTACTTC	CSVVKASGRAVQYF	TRBD2	14	TRBV29-1	TRBJ2-7	NA
TGTGCCAGCAGCTTAAGTCAGGGGTTGAACACTGAAGCTTTCTTT	CASSLSQGLNTEAFF	NA	15	TRBV7-3	TRBJ1-1	NA
TGTGCCAGCAGCCCCCAGGCCCGGGGCCAGAGACCCCTCCACTTT	CASSPQARGQRPLHF	NA	15	TRBV3-1	TRBJ1-6	NA
TGTGCCAGCAGCCCGGTGGTGCGGGGGAGGAGCTCCTACAATGAGCAGTTCTTC	CASSPVVRGRSSYNEQFF	TRBD2	18	TRBV5-5	TRBJ2-1	NA
TGTGCCACCAGTGATTTGTCGGCGGTACATAGCAATCAGCCCCAGCATTTT	CATSDLSAVHSNQPQHF	NA	17	TRBV24-1	TRBJ1-5	NA
TGCAGTGCTAGGTCGGACAGAAATGAAAAACTGTTTTTT	CSARSDRNEKLFF	NA	13	TRBV20-1	TRBJ1-4	NA
TGCAGTGCGGGGACTAGCAGAAACTCCTACGAGCAGTACTTC	CSAGTSRNSYEQYF	TRBD2	14	TRBV20-1	TRBJ2-7	NA
TGCAGCGTCAGGGGGCAGAATGAGCAGTTCTTC	CSVRGQNEQFF	TRBD1	11	TRBV29-1	TRBJ2-1	NA
TGTGCCAGCAGAATATTGACAGATACGCAGTATTTT	CASRILTDTQYF	NA	12	TRBV7-9	TRBJ2-3	NA
TGTGCCAGCAGCCAAACTAGCGGGCGTTCCTACGAGCAGTACTTC	CASSQTSGRSYEQYF	TRBD2	15	TRBV3-1	TRBJ2-7	few
TGTGCCAGCAGTAGCGTGGGGGGTTCTGACGGCTACACCTTC	CASSSVGGSDGYTF	NA	14	TRBV7-9	TRBJ1-2	NA
TGTGCCAGCAGTTCCGGGGGTGAGGGGACCCACGAGCAGTACTTC	CASSSGGEGTHEQYF	NA	15	TRBV12-3/TRBV12-4	TRBJ2-7	few
TGCGCCAGCCTAACAGGGGGCCCTGAGGGTACTGAAGCTTTCTTT	CASLTGGPEGTEAFF	TRBD1	15	TRBV10-1	TRBJ1-1	NA
TGCAGTGCTAGAGATCGGGCGGGGACCGGAGAGACCCAGTACTTC	CSARDRAGTGETQYF	NA	15	TRBV20-1	TRBJ2-5	NA
TGTGCCAGCAGCTCGACAGGGTTCGACGAGCAGTACTTC	CASSSTGFDEQYF	TRBD1	13	TRBV7-6	TRBJ2-7	many
TGTGCCAGCAGCTCCAACGGTGCGGGTAGAGGAAGAGAGACCCAGTACTTC	CASSSNGAGRGRETQYF	NA	17	TRBV7-3	TRBJ2-5	few
TGTGCCAGCAGTCCATCGCGAGAGGCCAAAAACATTCAGTACTTC	CASSPSREAKNIQYF	NA	15	TRBV28	TRBJ2-4	few
TGTGCCAGCAGTTTCGCGGACCGTTACTCTGGAAACACCATATATTTT	CASSFADRYSGNTIYF	NA	16	TRBV6-6	TRBJ1-3	NA
TGTGCCAGCTCACCTGGGGTCAAAAATGAGCAGTTCTTC	CASSPGVKNEQFF	NA	13	TRBV18	TRBJ2-1	few
TGTGCCAGCAGTGAGGGGGCGGGGGCCGGCCAAGAGACCCAGTACTTC	CASSEGAGAGQETQYF	NA	16	TRBV6-1	TRBJ2-5	NA
TGTGCCAGCGCTCCGGGGCTTCGGACTGAAGCTTTCTTT	CASAPGLRTEAFF	NA	13	TRBV2	TRBJ1-1	NA
TGTGCCAGCAGTGTCAACGGCGAAAAACTGTTTTTT	CASSVNGEKLFF	NA	12	TRBV2	TRBJ1-4	few
TGCAGTGCCGGCGGGACTAGGAGTGGGGAGACCCAGTACTTC	CSAGGTRSGETQYF	TRBD2	14	TRBV20-1	TRBJ2-5	NA
TGCAGTGCTAGAGAAGGACGGCTTTATGGCTACACCTTC	CSAREGRLYGYTF	NA	13	TRBV20-1	TRBJ1-2	NA
TGCAGCGTTGGGGTTATCGCGAACACCGGGGAGCTGTTTTTT	CSVGVIANTGELFF	NA	14	TRBV29-1	TRBJ2-2	few
TGTGCCAGCAGCTCGGGGGGCCAATACTTCTTC	CASSSGGQYFF	NA	11	TRBV11-1	TRBJ2-1	few
TGTGCCAGCATCCTCCCAGGGACTGTTGAAGAGACCCAGTACTTC	CASILPGTVEETQYF	NA	15	TRBV11-3	TRBJ2-5	few
TGTGCCAGCAGGTCGGGACAGGAAGAGACCCAGTACTTC	CASRSGQEETQYF	TRBD1	13	TRBV9	TRBJ2-5	few
TGTGCCAGCAGTTACTCGATGGAGGGACCGAAGAACACTGAAGCTTTCTTT	CASSYSMEGPKNTEAFF	NA	17	TRBV6-5	TRBJ1-1	NA
TGTGCCAGCAGTCGGACTAGCGGGGGGCAAGAGACCCACTACTTC	CASSRTSGGQETHYF	TRBD2	15	TRBV28	TRBJ2-5	NA
TGTGCCAGCAGCGTGGGGACAGGGGAGAACTATGGCTACACCTTC	CASSVGTGENYGYTF	TRBD1	15	TRBV7-3	TRBJ1-2	few
TGTGCCAGCAGCTTGGGGACAAATCTCGAGCAGTACTTC	CASSLGTNLEQYF	NA	13	TRBV5-6	TRBJ2-7	few
TGTGCCAGCAGCAGGCCAACAGGGGCAGTCCAAGAGACCCAGTACTTC	CASSRPTGAVQETQYF	TRBD1	16	TRBV6-1	TRBJ2-5	many
TGCAGTGCTAGGCAACCGGGACAGGGTCGAGGGTATGGCTACACCTTC	CSARQPGQGRGYGYTF	TRBD1	16	TRBV20-1	TRBJ1-2	few
TGTGCCAGTAGTATTCGACCGCCACCTGCAACTAATGAAAAACTGTTTTTT	CASSIRPPPATNEKLFF	NA	17	TRBV19	TRBJ1-4	NA
TGTGCCAGCAAAAATAGCGGGGGAGGGAGCACAGATACGCAGTATTTT	CASKNSGGGSTDTQYF	TRBD2	16	TRBV25-1	TRBJ2-3	NA
TGTGCCAGCAGCAACGGGGGGCAGGAGACCCAGTACTTC	CASSNGGQETQYF	NA	13	TRBV28	TRBJ2-5	many
TGTGCCAGCAGCGCGGGACTAGCGGCGAATGAGCAGTTCTTC	CASSAGLAANEQFF	TRBD2	14	TRBV2	TRBJ2-1	NA
TGTGCCAGCAGCTTAGTCCGATCCCGAGACCAGTACTTC	CASSLVRSRDQYF	NA	13	TRBV7-7	TRBJ2-5	few
TGCGCCAGCAGCGCCCGGACAGCTTATGGCTACACCTTC	CASSARTAYGYTF	NA	13	TRBV5-1	TRBJ1-2	few
TGCAGCGTTGAGGACATAGGGAGCTACGAGCAGTACTTC	CSVEDIGSYEQYF	NA	13	TRBV29-1	TRBJ2-7	many
TGTGCCACCAGCAGAGGTCTGTCCAATGAGCAGTTCTTC	CATSRGLSNEQFF	NA	13	TRBV15	TRBJ2-1	NA
TGTGCCAGCAGGTATAGCGGGAGATCCTACAATGAGCAGTTCTTC	CASRYSGRSYNEQFF	TRBD2	15	TRBV6-6	TRBJ2-1	few
TGTGCCTGGAGACGGGCGGGGGGCTACAATGAGCAGTTCTTC	CAWRRAGGYNEQFF	TRBD2	14	TRBV30	TRBJ2-1	NA
TGCAGTTGGTGCGGGGGGGAGTCCTACAATGAGCAGTTCTTC	CSWCGGESYNEQFF	TRBD2	14	TRBV29-1	TRBJ2-1	NA
TGTGCCAGCAGTTTCCGGGACAGGGACATCGAGCAGTACTTC	CASSFRDRDIEQYF	TRBD1	14	TRBV12-3/TRBV12-4	TRBJ2-7	few